This T cell receptor (beta chain) stems from a study of cytomegalovirus exposure and HLA in healthy donors (dated by TCRdb to about 2017). Context from the whole study: A later analysis indicated that the 110 or so validation repertoires were generated on the platform also employed for the approximately 700 repertoires of the first cohort. The study aimed to test whether signatures of past pathogen exposure could be identified by cataloging public T cell receptors. A separate validation cohort of roughly 120 different subjects was used in addition to the roughly 720-subject first cohort. To predict cytomegalovirus infection status, the study combined high-throughput TCR immunosequencing, statistical association of individual TCRs with disease status, and machine learning. General findings and caveats noted by the study authors: A later analysis had no HLA typing for the validation cohort, so co-occurrence there was scored across all 130 or so repertoires. The authors suggested that the approach could potentially be extended to other disease states and immunological phenotypes. The study gave a list of 150 to 200 TCR beta chains associated with cytomegalovirus. Subsequent analysis determined that TCRs grouped into clusters in the first cohort also showed a tendency toward co-occurrence across the 120 validation repertoires, and about 94% of cluster scores exceeded 0. The classifier was reported to diagnose cytomegalovirus status with high specificity and sensitivity in both the original and validation cohorts. Across donors, most TCR sequences were observed very rarely, whereas some public TCRs were present in many individuals. A few of the identified cytomegalovirus-associated TCR beta chains were confirmed in vitro to be specific for cytomegalovirus antigens.

The CDR3 measures 18 amino acids from cysteine to phenylalanine. Only the CDR3 DNA stays, 54 bases, in frame from base 1. Per the germline V gene, LGHNA is the CDR1 and YSLEER is the CDR2. V lost 2 bases and J lost 3 bases, and the count of bases not matched to a germline gene is 7. Remarks on this clone: It has no known antigen specificity. The record has no base qualities; no much larger clone is one base away.

To prepare the library, the immunoSEQ multiplex PCR assay was applied. The original pipeline was this. A statistical classification framework was built for diagnosing cytomegalovirus status from the catalog of TCR beta chain sequences. TCRdb obtained this table from immuneACCESS and retained in-frame rearrangements with V and J assigned. These tables miss some clones; where compared with another copy, unresolved V genes account for less than half of the shortfall, and the remainder is unexplained. That table supplies the V and J calls and clone size; D and trimming were determined from the DNA. Here the sample has tens of thousands of clones; approximately 93% occur a single time. Of the sample, 0.95% to 1.3% falls within the top ten clones. The donors were included in the validation cohort of roughly 130 subjects, a group kept apart from the approximately 650-subject first cohort.

The rearranged segments are TRBV4-3 and TRBJ2-5; 15 junctional bases match TRBD2. The receptor was derived from a young woman in good health and CMV-seropositive. The material sequenced was PBMCs. The CDR3 protein sequence reads: CASSQFGLAGGKEETQYF. The DNA is TGCGCCAGCAGCCAATTCGGACTAGCGGGAGGGAAGGAAGAGACCCAGTACTTC.